This record looks at one T cell receptor (beta chain) sequence and its context. From germline, CDR1 is LGHNA and CDR2 YNFKEQ. Deletions cut 4 bases from V and 5 bases from J, with 12 bases between. This CDR3 has 14 amino acids. It was with a sample-barcoded 5' primer and a J-beta primer mix that a second PCR of about 6 to 12 cycles was run. TCRdb ran MiXCR on the 5' RACE reads and lists one entry per CDR3 protein. The sample shows roughly 2 million distinct CDR3 sequences, just under 50% of them seen only once. This sample was included in a study of blood T cells in healthy people across ages. The chain employs TRBV4-2 and TRBJ2-1; D is possibly TRBD1 (6 bases). This clonotype was obtained from a woman in her thirties or forties in good health. The sample taken for sequencing was blood. CDR3 in amino acids: CASSRGQRNNEQFF. The CDR3 DNA reads TGTGCCAGCAGCCGCGGACAGCGCAACAATGAGCAGTTCTTC.